Sequencing of this T cell receptor beta chain was carried out in a study of shared clonotypes between healthy human individuals. General study points: Estimated clonotype richness was generally higher in naive than memory subsets. Among donors, sharing of clonotypes was expected to be affected by sequencing depth.

Per the germline V gene, CDR1 is MDHEN and CDR2 is SYDVKM. V gave up 2 bases and J gave up 5 bases, with 8 bases separating them. This CDR3 spans 13 amino acids. The authors split each subset's genomic DNA evenly across several immunoSEQ plates. Sequencing was performed with immunoSEQ multiplex PCR; in TCRdb, only in-frame clones are kept and a portion is missing. Of more than 2 million clones listed, just over 90% are singletons. Worth noting for this clone: What it binds is unknown.

Terminally differentiated effector memory CD45RA+ cells were left out of the naive CD8 fraction, which was CD45RO-negative and positively selected for CCR7. All donors qualified as healthy HIV-negative adults and had experienced no recent acute infections or vaccinations. The chain couples TRBV28 to TRBJ2-3; no reliable D call. This receptor was taken from a man aged 18 to 35 in good health. Some clones in this sample may be carry-over from other donors' samples. Sequencing was done on a sample of naive CD8+ T cells from PBMCs. CDR3 sequence reads: CASSLGVVDTQYF. The CDR3 bases are TGTGCCAGCAGTTTAGGTGTTGTAGATACGCAGTATTTT.